This is a list of T cell receptor beta chains from one sample in a study of T cell responses to AZD1222 COVID-19 vaccine. Libraries were prepared by immunoSEQ multiplex PCR; TCRdb keeps only in-frame clonotypes and omits some of them. The sample consists of 90,000 to 120,000 clones, 80% to 95% of them appearing once. This specimen was peripheral blood, taken 28 days after the second AZD1222 dose. All receptors come from an adult who received the AZD1222 COVID-19 vaccine. Both conserved end residues are part of each CDR3. The D gene is left open where the match is weak. Clone size is stated in some rows and not others, as once, few, many or a class when expanded.

>.|.|TRBV25-1|TRBJ1-6
CASSGPPLRVSPLHF
TGTGCCAGCAGTGGACCCCCCCTCAGGGTTTCACCCCTCCACTTT
>TRBD1|.|TRBV4-1|TRBJ1-2
CASSQDNSRGRGAGYTF
TGCGCCAGCAGCCAAGATAATTCGCGAGGCAGGGGGGCTGGCTACACCTTC
>TRBD2|.|TRBV5-1|TRBJ2-4
CASSLTSGSSGIQYF
TGCGCCAGCAGCTTGACTAGCGGTTCTTCGGGCATTCAGTACTTC
>.|once|TRBV29-1|TRBJ2-1
CSVAGAYNEQFF
TGCAGCGTTGCGGGGGCCTACAATGAGCAGTTCTTC
>.|.|TRBV4-1|TRBJ1-5
CASSQVDLVARQPQHF
TGCGCCAGCAGCCAAGTGGATCTGGTCGCGCGCCAGCCCCAGCATTTT
>.|.|TRBV27|TRBJ1-4
CASKGGNANEKLFF
TGTGCCAGCAAAGGGGGGAATGCTAATGAAAAACTGTTTTTT
>TRBD2|.|TRBV5-4|TRBJ2-1
CASSLGLAGGGEQFF
TGTGCCAGCAGCTTGGGACTAGCGGGTGGGGGTGAGCAGTTCTTC
>TRBD2|.|TRBV7-6|TRBJ2-1
CASSLLGPGLAGAGEQFF
TGTGCCAGCAGCTTATTGGGGCCGGGACTAGCGGGAGCGGGTGAGCAGTTCTTC
>.|.|TRBV7-9|TRBJ1-6
CASSHRGTSRVNSPLHF
TGTGCCAGCAGCCACCGGGGGACGTCCAGAGTTAATTCACCCCTCCACTTT
>.|.|TRBV12-3/TRBV12-4|TRBJ2-7
CASGGGQSEQYF
TGTGCCAGCGGAGGGGGTCAGAGCGAGCAGTACTTC
>TRBD1|.|TRBV27|TRBJ1-5
CASSRTGGSAQPQHF
TGTGCCAGCAGTAGGACAGGGGGTTCGGCTCAGCCCCAGCATTTT
>.|.|TRBV2|TRBJ1-5
CASSEYGNQPQHF
TGTGCCAGCAGTGAATACGGGAATCAGCCCCAGCATTTT
>.|.|TRBV30|TRBJ2-1
CAWGPSYNEQFF
TGTGCCTGGGGCCCGAGCTACAATGAGCAGTTCTTC
>.|.|TRBV7-2|TRBJ2-7
CASSFSGDSSYEQYF
TGTGCCAGCAGCTTCTCAGGGGACTCCTCCTACGAGCAGTACTTC
>TRBD2|.|TRBV10-3|TRBJ2-5
CAIGRSGGQQETQYF
TGTGCCATCGGTCGGAGCGGGGGGCAACAAGAGACCCAGTACTTC
>TRBD1|.|TRBV6-5|TRBJ2-1
CASSSTGTGKNEQFF
TGTGCCAGCAGTTCGACCGGGACAGGGAAAAATGAGCAGTTCTTC
>.|few|TRBV2|TRBJ1-3
CASRLLPEGGNTIYF
TGTGCCAGCAGGCTACTCCCTGAGGGAGGAAACACCATATATTTT
>.|.|TRBV4-3|TRBJ1-4
CASSQDYGTNEKLFF
TGCGCCAGCAGCCAAGATTACGGGACTAATGAAAAACTGTTTTTT
>TRBD1|.|TRBV5-4|TRBJ2-5
CASSKGSAGGVETQYF
TGTGCCAGCAGTAAAGGGTCGGCAGGGGGCGTAGAGACCCAGTACTTC
>.|.|TRBV5-1|TRBJ1-4
CASSLRPADEKLFF
TGCGCCAGCAGCTTACGGCCGGCTGATGAAAAACTGTTTTTT
>.|.|TRBV24-1|TRBJ1-2
CATRTDGNYGYTF
TGTGCCACCAGAACCGACGGGAACTATGGCTACACCTTC
>.|.|TRBV18|TRBJ1-2
CASSLDGPFWTF
TGTGCCAGCTCCCTCGACGGACCTTTTTGGACCTTC
>.|few|TRBV10-3|TRBJ2-3
CAISRDSSFLNTDTQYF
TGTGCCATCAGCCGGGACTCGTCATTCCTCAACACAGATACGCAGTATTTT
>.|.|TRBV18|TRBJ1-4
CASSPGMGTNEKLFF
TGTGCCAGCTCACCTGGGATGGGGACTAATGAAAAACTGTTTTTT
>.|.|TRBV18|TRBJ1-2
CASSRTTEEGGGYTF
TGTGCCAGCTCACGAACGACGGAGGAAGGGGGGGGCTACACCTTC
>TRBD2|.|TRBV18|TRBJ2-7
CASSQGSGGYEQYF
TGTGCCAGCTCACAAGGTAGCGGGGGGTACGAGCAGTACTTC
>TRBD1|.|TRBV19|TRBJ1-2
CASSIDRASGYTF
TGTGCCAGTAGTATTGACAGGGCTTCTGGCTACACCTTC
>TRBD1|.|TRBV5-6|TRBJ1-2
CASSLGDRAGYGYTF
TGTGCCAGCAGCTTGGGGGACAGGGCGGGCTATGGCTACACCTTC
>.|.|TRBV25-1|TRBJ1-5
CASRGTNQPQHF
TGTGCCAGCAGGGGCACCAATCAGCCCCAGCATTTT
>TRBD2|.|TRBV3-1/TRBV3-2|TRBJ2-1
CASSSSGGANEQFF
TGTGCCAGCAGCAGTAGCGGGGGGGCGAATGAGCAGTTCTTC
>.|.|TRBV5-4|TRBJ1-2
CASSLSPALTDYGYTF
TGTGCCAGCAGCCTGAGCCCGGCTCTGACGGACTATGGCTACACCTTC
>.|.|TRBV9|TRBJ1-2
CASSSGLPAPWGYTF
TGTGCCAGCAGCTCGGGCCTGCCTGCTCCCTGGGGCTACACCTTC
>.|.|TRBV11-2|TRBJ2-1
CASSQAGLLETYNEQFF
TGTGCCAGCAGCCAGGCTGGACTACTTGAGACCTACAATGAGCAGTTCTTC